One sample yielded the 25 T cell receptor beta chains listed below, sequenced in a study of Ad26.COV2.S vaccination and SARS-CoV-2 variants. The data were produced by immunoSEQ multiplex PCR, yet TCRdb's version contains in-frame clones alone and is incomplete. Of roughly 410,000 clones in the sample, 83% were seen once. The sample's treatment: about 20 received Ad26.COV2.S at low or high dose, single or two shots; roughly 5 received placebo; per-sample allocation not given. Sampling took place 63 days after the first vaccine or placebo injection. This material consisted of peripheral blood, taken in a trial of Ad26.COV2.S vaccine versus placebo. The origin of the receptors is a person aged 18-65 years who received the Ad26.COV2.S COVID-19 vaccine or a placebo.

J is TRBJ2-2 and V is TRBV11-3; TRBD2 might be the D (6 bases). The germline V gene has CDR1 SGHNT and CDR2 YENEEA. V was pared by 1 base and J by 4 bases, with 13 bases between. This CDR3 is built from 16 residues. CDR3 protein: CASSLAAGLVTGELFF. The CDR3 DNA sequence: TGTGCCAGCAGCTTAGCGGCGGGGCTAGTCACCGGGGAGCTGTTTTTT.

This chain joins TRBV19 and TRBJ1-1; D unclear. The CDR3 is 14 residues long. Deletions cut 7 bases from V and 3 bases from J, with 15 bases between. Per germline, CDR1 LNHDA and CDR2 SQIVND (reference sequence). The DNA for the CDR3 is TGTGCCAGTACTAGACGGGGTAGCGACACTGAAGCTTTCTTT. Translation: CASTRRGSDTEAFF.

The gene calls are TRBV27 and TRBJ2-7; possibly TRBD2 for D (5 bases). This CDR3 comprises 15 residues. V lost 4 bases to trimming and J lost 4 bases, with 17 bases between them. In germline, CDR1 is MNHEY, CDR2 SMNVEV (reference sequence). The CDR3 sequence: CASSSPRASSYEQYF. The CDR3 DNA reads TGTGCCAGCAGTTCGCCCCGGGCTAGCTCGTACGAGCAGTACTTC.

V is TRBV11-1 and J is TRBJ2-3, with 7 bases fitting TRBD2. CDR3 size: 14 residues. Germline lookup yields CDR1 SGHAT and CDR2 FQDESV (reference sequence). V was pared by 0 bases and J by 6 bases, with 3 bases of the junction left unmatched. DNA for the CDR3: TGTGCCAGCAGCTTAGCCCCAGCGGGGGATACGCAGTATTTT. This codes for CASSLAPAGDTQYF.

This chain links TRBV7-9 with TRBJ2-1; no definite D call. The CDR3 spans 11 residues. Trimming took off 5 bases at V and 2 bases at J, with 1 base between the two ends. In germline, CDR1 is SEHNR, CDR2 FQNEAQ (reference sequence). CDR3 DNA: TGTGCCAGCAGCGCCTACAATGAGCAGTTCTTC. Translating gives CASSAYNEQFF.

This sequence joins TRBV2 and TRBJ2-7, with 9 bases matching TRBD2. The CDR3 is made up of 15 amino acids. The germline V gene encodes CDR1 SNHLY and CDR2 FYNNEI. Losses at the gene ends were 2 bases for V and 6 bases for J; bases not matched to a gene: 8. The CDR3 reads CASSERIGGRAEQYF. DNA for the CDR3: TGTGCCAGCAGTGAAAGGATCGGCGGGAGGGCCGAGCAGTACTTC.

The CDR3 DNA sequence: TGTGCCAGCAGCTTAGTGGCAGATACGCAGTATTTT. This gives the protein CASSLVADTQYF. The rearrangement joins TRBV7-9 to TRBJ2-3; D gene unclear. CDR3 length: 12 amino acids. Germline V lookup: CDR1 SEHNR, CDR2 FQNEAQ (reference sequence). V was trimmed by 1 base and J by 4 bases, leaving 3 bases between them.

The rearrangement uses TRBV5-5 and TRBJ1-1; D ambiguous. Deletions cut 1 base from V and 3 bases from J, with 7 bases between. CDR3 length equals 13 residues. The germline CDR1 and CDR2 sequences are SGHKS and YYEKEE (reference sequence). The CDR3, as DNA: TGTGCCAGCAGCTTGCGCAGATACACTGAAGCTTTCTTT. The encoded protein is CASSLRRYTEAFF.

The J gene is TRBJ1-1, the V gene TRBV18; D gene ambiguous. The CDR3 spans 15 residues. Per germline, CDR1 KGHSH and CDR2 LQKENI. V was pared by 3 bases and J by 5 bases, with 16 bases between. Here the CDR3 reads CASSPWEFPGTEAFF. In DNA, the CDR3 is TGTGCCAGCTCACCGTGGGAGTTTCCTGGGACTGAAGCTTTCTTT.

In nucleotides, the CDR3 is TGTGCCAGCTCACCAGACAGGGTGACCCACAGTTCTGGGGCCAACGTCCTGACTTTC. Translating gives CASSPDRVTHSSGANVLTF. V usage is TRBV18 and J usage is TRBJ2-6; 7 bases agree with TRBD1. The CDR3 loop spans 19 amino acids. Trimming removed 2 bases from V and 1 base from J; junction bases left unmatched: 11. The germline gives CDR1 KGHSH, CDR2 LQKENI.

This clone was observed a handful of times. This rearrangement joins TRBV5-1 to TRBJ2-7, with D perhaps TRBD1 (5 bases). The CDR3 has 17 amino acids. Germline CDR1 is SGHRS and CDR2 is YFSETQ. The V and J ends lost 4 bases and 2 bases respectively, with 22 bases between them. CDR3 coding DNA: TGCGCCAGCAGCCGCACCAGGGTCCGATCCCTTCCCTACGAGCAGTACTTC. It is translated as CASSRTRVRSLPYEQYF.

V is TRBV5-1 and J is TRBJ2-1; D is undetermined. Germline V gives CDR1 SGHRS, CDR2 YFSETQ. The V and J ends lost 2 bases and 3 bases respectively, with 6 bases between them. CDR3 length: 13 amino acids. CDR3: CASSFPDYNEQFF. The CDR3 bases are TGCGCCAGCAGCTTCCCAGACTACAATGAGCAGTTCTTC.

This clone was seen once. The V and J genes are TRBV11-2 and TRBJ2-2; 10 bases align to TRBD2. CDR1 is SGHAT and CDR2 is FQNNGV in the germline V gene. The junction had 3 bases not matched to a gene; V was cut back by 1 base and J by 7 bases. The CDR3 consists of 15 residues. CDR3 amino acids: CASSLVAGGGGELFF. DNA of the CDR3: TGTGCCAGCAGCTTAGTAGCGGGAGGTGGCGGGGAGCTGTTTTTT.

The chain carries TRBV7-2 and TRBJ1-5, with 7 positions matching TRBD1. Germline CDR1 SGHTA, CDR2 FQGNSA. The length of the CDR3 is 17 residues. V was clipped by 7 bases and J by 6 bases; unmatched bases: 18. The CDR3 loop reads CASTLSSRGRYGQPQHF. In nucleotides, the CDR3 is TGTGCCAGCACCCTTAGTTCGAGGGGGCGATACGGTCAGCCCCAGCATTTT.

The rearrangement links TRBV13 to TRBJ2-1, with TRBD2 matching over 9 bases. V was clipped by 5 bases and J by 4 bases; unmatched bases: 15. This CDR3 region has 18 residues. Germline V lookup: CDR1 PRHDT, CDR2 FYEKMQ (reference sequence). CDR3 in amino acids: CASSTYRGGAGGYNEQFF. CDR3 DNA sequence: TGTGCCAGCAGCACCTACCGGGGTGGAGCGGGGGGATACAATGAGCAGTTCTTC.

The chain carries TRBV7-9 and TRBJ2-3; 9 nucleotides agree with TRBD2. CDR1 and CDR2 (germline): SEHNR, FQNEAQ (reference sequence). J lost 14 bases, V lost 5 bases, and 11 bases had no gene match. This CDR3 contains 13 residues. Here the CDR3 reads CASSHSGLATWYF. The DNA of the CDR3 is TGTGCCAGCAGCCACTCGGGACTAGCCACATGGTATTTT.

This clone occurred once. The chain uses TRBV18 and TRBJ2-1; D uncertain. Germline assignment: CDR1 KGHSH and CDR2 LQKENI. This CDR3 comprises 13 residues. V dropped 6 bases and J dropped 0 bases, with 6 bases sitting between them. The CDR3 region is CASSASSYNEQFF. The CDR3, as DNA: TGTGCCAGCTCCGCCAGCTCCTACAATGAGCAGTTCTTC.

The V and J genes are TRBV25-1 and TRBJ1-1; D is ambiguous. The CDR3 covers 13 residues. Trimming left V 1 base short and J 8 bases short, with 11 bases between. CDR1 MGHDK and CDR2 SYGVNS come from the germline V gene. Here the CDR3 reads CASSESWTGEAFF. Written as DNA, the CDR3 is TGTGCCAGCAGTGAATCCTGGACCGGGGAAGCTTTCTTT.

The rearrangement links TRBV6-5 to TRBJ1-2, with D possibly matching TRBD1 (6 bases). Germline CDR1 and CDR2: MNHEY and SVGAGI. Trimming pared 7 bases from V and 2 bases from J, leaving 11 bases between. The CDR3 runs to 13 residues. The CDR3 nucleotides are TGTGCCAGCACCGCAGGGGTCAACTATGGCTACACCTTC. Its protein is CASTAGVNYGYTF.

The chain uses TRBV6-4 and TRBJ1-1; D not resolved. Deletions cut 4 bases from V and 1 base from J, with 7 bases between. Germline values: CDR1 MRHNA, CDR2 SNTAGT. The CDR3 is 13 residues long. CDR3 in amino acids: CASSGTENTEAFF. The CDR3 DNA follows: TGTGCCAGCAGTGGTACAGAGAACACTGAAGCTTTCTTT.

The J gene is TRBJ2-7, the V gene TRBV10-3, with D maybe TRBD1 (5 bases). CDR1 is ENHRY, CDR2 SYGVKD, per germline. V lost 5 bases and J lost 2, with 13 bases in between. CDR3 length: 14 residues. CDR3 DNA sequence: TGTGCCATCAGTCCAGGGAAAGTCGCCTACGAGCAGTACTTC. This sequence encodes CAISPGKVAYEQYF.

This chain uses TRBV4-1 with TRBJ2-5; 7 nucleotides match TRBD2. The CDR3 loop spans 15 amino acids. V gave up 4 bases and J gave up 4 bases; unmatched junction bases: 9. CDR1 MGHRA and CDR2 YSYEKL come from the germline V gene. CDR3 amino acids: CASSRWGGGRETQYF. The CDR3 region has the DNA TGCGCCAGCAGCCGATGGGGCGGGGGTAGAGAGACCCAGTACTTC.

The V and J genes are TRBV6-5 and TRBJ2-7, with 9 positions matching TRBD1. Germline V gene sequence: CDR1 MNHEY, CDR2 SVGAGI. The CDR3 loop spans 14 amino acids. V shed 8 bases and J 3 bases; nucleotides not matched to a gene: 8. The CDR3 bases are TGTGCCAGCCATCAACAGGGGGCTCGCTACGAGCAGTACTTC. Its protein product is CASHQQGARYEQYF.

This chain links TRBV4-1 with TRBJ1-5; unclear D gene. The germline V gene has CDR1 MGHRA and CDR2 YSYEKL. V lost 4 bases, J lost 7 bases, and 14 bases lay in between. The CDR3 length is 14 residues. The CDR3 spells CASSPLRLVQPQHF. The CDR3 DNA follows: TGCGCCAGCAGCCCCCTTCGCCTCGTGCAGCCCCAGCATTTT.

In this sample, this clone turned up once. The rearrangement uses TRBV3-1 (or the pseudogene TRBV3-2) and TRBJ1-2; D gene uncertain. The CDR3 loop spans 15 amino acids. Germline V CDR1 and CDR2: LGHDT, YNNKEL (reference sequence). V lost 3 bases to trimming and J lost 4 bases, with 15 bases between them. Here the CDR3 DNA reads TGTGCCAGCAGCCAGGACCCGGACGGCCTCTATGGCTACACCTTC. It is translated as CASSQDPDGLYGYTF.